The 12 T cell receptor beta chains below come from one sample, sequenced in a study of T-cell memory formation after mild COVID-19. One entry per CDR3 protein results from TCRdb running MiXCR on the 5' RACE reads. The sample lists roughly 580,000 distinct CDR3 sequences, roughly 17% occurring once. Material for sequencing was PBMCs or a T cell subset sorted from them (not recorded which). All receptors come from an adult woman who had mild COVID-19 (a few samples of this study predate the infection). Cell type and time point are not known.

This chain's CDR3 is CAWSPSGIYNEQFF. The CDR3 region has the DNA TGTGCCTGGAGTCCTAGCGGGATTTACAATGAGCAGTTCTTC. The V gene is TRBV30, the J gene TRBJ2-1; 9 positions agree with TRBD2. The J segment lost 4 bases and the V segment lost 2 bases, leaving 3 bases of the junction unmatched. CDR1 and CDR2 (germline): GTSNPN, SVGIG (reference sequence). The CDR3 is 14 residues long.

This clonotype appeared a single time. The chain joins TRBV6-5 to TRBJ2-7, with TRBD1 identical over 9 bases. The CDR3 is 17 amino acids. V lost 0 bases and J lost 3; bases outside the gene matches: 9. Looked up from germline, CDR1 is MNHEY and CDR2 is SVGAGI. CDR3 sequence reads: CASSYSVLGDRVYEQYF. CDR3 coding DNA: TGTGCCAGCAGTTACTCTGTGCTCGGGGACAGGGTCTACGAGCAGTACTTC.

In its sample, this clonotype was seen a few times. This sequence joins TRBV19 and TRBJ2-5; 7 bases fit TRBD1. The J segment lost 5 bases and the V segment lost 6 bases, leaving 12 bases of the junction unmatched. Germline CDR1 reads LNHDA; CDR2 reads SQIVND (reference sequence). The CDR3 has 15 residues. The CDR3 sequence: CASRTGDRATETQYF. The CDR3 nucleotides are TGTGCCAGTAGGACCGGTGACAGGGCAACCGAGACCCAGTACTTC.

This chain links TRBV19 with TRBJ2-1; D gene uncertain. From germline, CDR1 is LNHDA and CDR2 SQIVND (reference sequence). The V gene lost 0 bases and the J gene lost 0 bases, with 9 bases spanning the gap. The CDR3 covers 16 residues. The CDR3: CASSIEGGSSYNEQFF. CDR3 bases: TGTGCCAGTAGTATAGAAGGCGGCAGCTCCTACAATGAGCAGTTCTTC.

The chain carries TRBV6-5 and TRBJ2-3; D is ambiguous. This CDR3 spans 14 amino acids. The V and J ends lost 6 bases and 1 base respectively, with 11 bases between them. The germline V gene has CDR1 MNHEY and CDR2 SVGAGI. The CDR3 loop is CASSSSWGTDTQYF. The DNA for the CDR3 is TGTGCCAGCAGCAGCAGCTGGGGCACAGATACGCAGTATTTT.

The V call is TRBV2, the J call TRBJ2-1; a possible D gene is TRBD1 (5 bases). The CDR3 contains 12 residues. Trimming left V 2 bases short and J 8 bases short, with 7 bases between. Germline CDR1 and CDR2: SNHLY and FYNNEI. CDR3 region: CASSEWGYEQFF. CDR3 bases: TGTGCCAGCAGTGAATGGGGCTATGAGCAGTTCTTC.

In this sample, this clonotype turned up a few times. The chain combines TRBV11-3 with TRBJ1-1, with 7 nucleotides matching TRBD1. The CDR3 consists of 16 residues. V was pared by 1 base and J by 5 bases, with 10 bases of the junction left unmatched. CDR1 is SGHNT, CDR2 YENEEA, per germline. The CDR3 loop reads CASSLAADREGTEAFF. The CDR3 DNA reads TGTGCCAGCAGCTTAGCCGCCGACAGGGAGGGAACTGAAGCTTTCTTT. Full variable domain (rest looked up from reference TRBV11-3 and TRBJ1-1): EAGVVQSPRYKIIEKKQPVAFWCNPISGHNTLYWYLQNLGQGPELLIRYENEEAVDDSQLPKDRFSAERLKGVDSTLKIQPAELGDSAVYLCASSLAADREGTEAFFGQGTRLTVV.

The chain carries TRBV6-6 and TRBJ2-1; TRBD1 matches at 8 bases. The V gene end was trimmed by 7 bases and the J gene end by 8 bases; junction bases not matched to a gene: 13. From germline, CDR1 is MNHNY and CDR2 SVGAGI (reference sequence). The CDR3 runs 15 residues. Here the CDR3 reads CASTPQGEGPDEQFF. For the CDR3, the DNA is TGTGCCAGCACCCCACAGGGGGAAGGTCCAGATGAGCAGTTCTTC.

The J gene is TRBJ2-5, the V gene TRBV6-6; 12 bases match TRBD2. CDR1 is MNHNY, CDR2 SVGAGI, per germline (reference sequence). With V trimmed by 5 bases and J by 3 bases, 4 bases remained unmatched. This CDR3 contains 15 residues. The CDR3, as DNA: TGTGCCAGCAGTGAACCTAGCGGGGGGGAAGAGACCCAGTACTTC. Residues: CASSEPSGGEETQYF.

The V and J genes are TRBV2 and TRBJ2-7; 12 nucleotides align to TRBD2. The CDR3 is 15 amino acids. Germline CDR1 SNHLY, CDR2 FYNNEI. V gave up 4 bases and J gave up 3 bases; unmatched junction bases: 4. DNA for the CDR3: TGTGCCAGCAGTGCCCCGACTAGCGGGAGCTACGAGCAGTACTTC. This encodes CASSAPTSGSYEQYF.

V usage is TRBV11-2 and J usage is TRBJ2-7; tentatively, D is TRBD1 or TRBD2 (6 bases each). This CDR3 is 14 amino acids long. The V end was cut by 4 bases, the J end by 3 bases, with 13 bases between. CDR1 and CDR2 from the germline V gene are SGHAT and FQNNGV. CDR3 DNA sequence: TGTGCCAGCAGCTACGGGGGACAAGTCTACGAGCAGTACTTC. It is translated as CASSYGGQVYEQYF. Looking up the rest from reference TRBV11-2 and TRBJ2-7 gives the full variable domain: EAGVAQSPRYKIIEKRQSVAFWCNPISGHATLYWYQQILGQGPKLLIQFQNNGVVDDSQLPKDRFSAERLKGVDSTLKIQPAKLEDSAVYLCASSYGGQVYEQYFGPGTRLTVT.

This clonotype was found a few times. The chain couples TRBV20-1 to TRBJ2-1, with 9 positions matching TRBD2. Germline loops: CDR1 DFQATT, CDR2 SNEGSKA (reference sequence). This CDR3 spans 16 amino acids. The trim removed 1 base at V and 2 bases at J, leaving 6 bases unmatched. The DNA of the CDR3 is TGCAGTGCTAGAGTTGTAGCGGGAGACACCTACAATGAGCAGTTCTTC. It specifies CSARVVAGDTYNEQFF.